A single T cell receptor beta chain is shown here with its context. Assignments of participants to cohorts depended upon their own reported clinical history. The V gene end was trimmed by 3 bases and the J gene end by 2 bases; junction bases not matched to a gene: 4. Germline V CDR1 and CDR2: SGHKS, YYEKEE (reference sequence). The CDR3 is made up of 15 amino acids. This record belongs to a study of blood T cell repertoires in COVID-19. Study-wide background: Sources were T cells, B-cell-depleted T cells, or PBMCs; the material itself was cDNA or gDNA.

The authors' processing: Amplification from reference gene primers served as the basis for estimated nucleated cell counts. Data came from immunoSEQ multiplex PCR; TCRdb stores just in-frame clones and leaves some out. Clone size and V and J calls were adopted from that table, with D and trimming inferred from the DNA. The sample consists of more than 200,000 clones, roughly 89% of them appearing once. The specimen sequenced was PBMCs or T cells enriched from blood (not recorded which). This receptor was taken from a woman in her twenties or thirties who had recovered from COVID-19. The chain combines TRBV5-5 with TRBJ2-3; the match to TRBD1 covers 9 bases. The CDR3 reads CASSYRGRYTDTQYF. The DNA for the CDR3 is TGTGCCAGCAGCTACAGGGGGCGCTACACAGATACGCAGTATTTT.